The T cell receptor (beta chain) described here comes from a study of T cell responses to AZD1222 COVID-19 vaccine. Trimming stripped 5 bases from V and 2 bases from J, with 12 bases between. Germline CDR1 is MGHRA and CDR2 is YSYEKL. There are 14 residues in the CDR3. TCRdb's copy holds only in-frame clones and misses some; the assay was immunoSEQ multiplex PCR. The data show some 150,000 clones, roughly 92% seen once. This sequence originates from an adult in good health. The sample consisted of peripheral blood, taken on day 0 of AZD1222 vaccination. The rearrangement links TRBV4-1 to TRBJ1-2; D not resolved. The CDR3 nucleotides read TGCGCCAGCAGCTCGGACGGGTTAAACTATGGCTACACCTTC. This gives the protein CASSSDGLNYGYTF.